This section outlines one T cell receptor (beta chain) sequence together with its context. V lost 8 bases and J lost 5, with 15 bases in between. This CDR3 spans 13 amino acids. Germline-derived CDR1 and CDR2 are MNHEY and SVGAGI. Methods used by the authors: Amplification from reference gene primers served as the basis for estimated nucleated cell counts. The repertoire was sequenced with immunoSEQ multiplex PCR; TCRdb's copy has only in-frame clones and lacks some. V and J calls and clone size follow that table, whereas D and trimming were derived from the DNA. The table shows approximately 77,000 clones, with roughly 90% occurring only once. These data are taken from a study of blood T cell repertoires in COVID-19. Study-wide context: Acute and convalescent COVID-19 samples came from the United States, Italy and Spain.

The sequenced material came from peripheral blood. The rearrangement uses TRBV6-5 and TRBJ1-1, with a weak D call TRBD1 (6 bases). The TCR sequence derives from a man aged 45-65 years with active COVID-19. In nucleotides, the CDR3 is TGTGCCAGCCGCGCGGGGGGGGCGACTGAAGCTTTCTTT. Translated, it gives CASRAGGATEAFF.